The present T cell receptor beta chain was sequenced within a study of T cells after yellow fever vaccination. Study-wide points: After the booster, approximately 95% of CD4 and about nine tenths of CD8 primary-response clones were re-detected.

Germline CDR1 is LNHNV and CDR2 is YYDKDF (reference sequence). Trimming took off 5 bases at V and 5 bases at J, with 6 bases between the two ends. There are 12 residues in the CDR3. MiXCR was run by TCRdb on the 5' RACE reads, yielding one entry per CDR3 protein. The sample contains 250,000 or so distinct CDR3 sequences, 3.6% of which appear only once. This clonotype occurred many times. Its target is unknown. The chain recombines TRBV15 with TRBJ1-4; D remains unclear. Sequencing used PBMCs, obtained 15 days after the yellow fever booster vaccination. The clonotype originates from a man aged 18 to 29 who received the YFV17D yellow fever vaccine. Here the CDR3 DNA reads TGTGCCACCAGCGGGCCGAATGAAAAACTGTTTTTT. It codes for CATSGPNEKLFF.